This entry is about one TCR beta chain. Its antigen is still unknown. The CDR3 loop spans 14 amino acids. The V gene's germline CDR1 is KGHDR and CDR2 SFDVKD. V gave up 2 bases and J gave up 4 bases, with 10 bases separating them. It was patients with CD8+CD57+ cell expansion by flow cytometry who were chosen for sequencing. This specimen belongs to a study of CD8+CD57+ T cells in acquired aplastic anemia. About the research overall: Average DNA yield from sorted CD4+ and CD8+ cells was roughly 3.1 ug.

Findings and caveats of the study: The number of CD8+ CDR3 sequences shared by patients and controls was fewer than 35. Controls and patients did not differ significantly in CD8+ Simpson's diversity.

According to the study, genomic DNA was the template for TCR beta VDJ and CDR3 profiling. MiXCR, applied by TCRdb to the reads, yields one record per CDR3 protein. The data show 150,000 to 200,000 distinct CDR3 sequences, about 48% seen once. What was sequenced was sorted CD4+, CD8+, or CD8+CD57+ T cells (not recorded which) from PBMCs. This chain uses TRBV24-1 with TRBJ1-2; D ambiguous. This TCR was recovered from a human donor with aplastic anemia. The CDR3 protein is CATSDSGVFYGYTF. CDR3 sequence (DNA): TGTGCCACCAGTGATTCCGGAGTCTTCTATGGCTACACCTTC.